This T cell receptor (beta chain) is drawn from a study of blood T cell repertoires in COVID-19. Turning to the study itself: The origin of the acute and convalescent COVID-19 samples was the United States, Italy and Spain.

Libraries were prepared by immunoSEQ multiplex PCR; TCRdb keeps only in-frame clonotypes and omits some of them. The table records some 110,000 clones, roughly 80% of them present only once. The germline gives CDR1 MNHEY, CDR2 SMNVEV (reference sequence). There are 14 residues in the CDR3. V was trimmed by 3 bases and J by 0 bases, leaving 9 bases between them. This receptor was identified in an elderly woman with active or convalescent COVID-19. Sequenced material: peripheral blood. This chain connects TRBV27 to TRBJ2-7; the D gene is possibly TRBD1 (6 bases). The CDR3 nucleotides are TGTGCCAGCAGTTTGCAGGGGCCCTCCTACGAGCAGTACTTC. Translation gives CASSLQGPSYEQYF.